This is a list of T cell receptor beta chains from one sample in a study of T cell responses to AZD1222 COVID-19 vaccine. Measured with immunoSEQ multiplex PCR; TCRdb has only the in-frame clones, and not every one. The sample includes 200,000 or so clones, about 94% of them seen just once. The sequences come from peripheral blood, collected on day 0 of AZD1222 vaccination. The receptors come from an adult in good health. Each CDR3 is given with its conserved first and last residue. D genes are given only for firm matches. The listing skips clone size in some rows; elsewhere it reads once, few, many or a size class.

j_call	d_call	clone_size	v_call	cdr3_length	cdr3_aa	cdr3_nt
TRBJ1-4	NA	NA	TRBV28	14	CASSGAPRGEKLFF	TGTGCCAGCAGTGGGGCCCCACGGGGTGAAAAACTGTTTTTT
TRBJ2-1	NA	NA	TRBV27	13	CASSFGYYNEQFF	TGTGCCAGCAGTTTTGGCTACTACAATGAGCAGTTCTTC
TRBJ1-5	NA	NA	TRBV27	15	CASSFREWSNQPQHF	TGTGCCAGCAGTTTTCGGGAGTGGAGCAATCAGCCCCAGCATTTT
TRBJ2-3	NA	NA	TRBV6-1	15	CASSEIPLSTDTQYF	TGTGCCAGCAGTGAGATCCCCCTTAGCACAGATACGCAGTATTTT
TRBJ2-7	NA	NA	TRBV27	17	CASSLSSPGRTSYEQYF	TGTGCCAGCAGTTTATCATCCCCGGGCAGGACTTCCTACGAGCAGTACTTC
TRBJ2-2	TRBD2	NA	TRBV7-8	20	CASSLVLLAGGFSNTGELFF	TGTGCCAGCAGCTTAGTCTTACTAGCGGGAGGCTTCTCTAACACCGGGGAGCTGTTTTTT
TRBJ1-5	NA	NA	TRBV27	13	CASSHVSNQPQHF	TGTGCCAGCAGTCACGTGAGCAATCAGCCCCAGCATTTT
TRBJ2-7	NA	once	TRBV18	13	CASSPPPGVEQYF	TGTGCCAGCTCACCCCCTCCGGGAGTTGAGCAGTACTTC
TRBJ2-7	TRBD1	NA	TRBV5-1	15	CASTSGQGITYEQYF	TGCGCCAGCACCTCGGGACAGGGAATAACCTACGAGCAGTACTTC
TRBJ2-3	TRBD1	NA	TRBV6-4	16	CASSDSGGQGADTQYF	TGTGCCAGCAGTGACTCAGGCGGACAGGGCGCAGATACGCAGTATTTT
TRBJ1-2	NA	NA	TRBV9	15	CASSVDPRKNYGYTF	TGTGCCAGCAGCGTAGATCCGCGTAAGAACTATGGCTACACCTTC